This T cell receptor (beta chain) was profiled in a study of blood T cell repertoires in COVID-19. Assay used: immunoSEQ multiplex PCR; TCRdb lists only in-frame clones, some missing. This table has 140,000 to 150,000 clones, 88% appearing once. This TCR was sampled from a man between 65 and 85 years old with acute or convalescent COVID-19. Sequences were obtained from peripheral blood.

The chain's CDR3 is CSTGVGNTEAFF. DNA for the CDR3: TGCAGCACCGGGGTAGGGAACACTGAAGCTTTCTTT. The chain combines TRBV29-1 with TRBJ1-1; D not certain. Trimming removed 8 bases at V and 1 base at J, with 11 bases between. Germline V CDR1 and CDR2: SQVTM, ANQGSEA. The CDR3 is made up of 12 amino acids.